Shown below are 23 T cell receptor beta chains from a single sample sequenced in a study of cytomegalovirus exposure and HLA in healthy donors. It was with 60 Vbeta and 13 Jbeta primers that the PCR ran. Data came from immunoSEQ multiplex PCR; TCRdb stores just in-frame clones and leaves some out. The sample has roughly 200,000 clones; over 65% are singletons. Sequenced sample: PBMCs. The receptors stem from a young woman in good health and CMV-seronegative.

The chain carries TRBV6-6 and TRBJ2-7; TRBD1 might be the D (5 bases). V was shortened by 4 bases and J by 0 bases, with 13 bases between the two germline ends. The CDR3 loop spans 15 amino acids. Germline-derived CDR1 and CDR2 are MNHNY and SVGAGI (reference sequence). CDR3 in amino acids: CASSSTVSSSYEQYF. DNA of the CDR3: TGTGCCAGCAGTTCGACAGTTTCTAGCTCCTACGAGCAGTACTTC.

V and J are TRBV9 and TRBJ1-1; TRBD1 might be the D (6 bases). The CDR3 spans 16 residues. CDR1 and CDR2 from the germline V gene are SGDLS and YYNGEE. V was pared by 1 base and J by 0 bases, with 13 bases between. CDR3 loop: CASSVRVGGLNTEAFF. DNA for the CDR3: TGTGCCAGCAGCGTAAGGGTTGGGGGCCTGAACACTGAAGCTTTCTTT.

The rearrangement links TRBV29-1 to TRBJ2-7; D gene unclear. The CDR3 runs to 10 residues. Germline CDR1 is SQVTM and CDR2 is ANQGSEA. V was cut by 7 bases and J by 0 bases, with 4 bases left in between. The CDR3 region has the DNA TGCAGCGCCGGCTCCTACGAGCAGTACTTC. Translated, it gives CSAGSYEQYF.

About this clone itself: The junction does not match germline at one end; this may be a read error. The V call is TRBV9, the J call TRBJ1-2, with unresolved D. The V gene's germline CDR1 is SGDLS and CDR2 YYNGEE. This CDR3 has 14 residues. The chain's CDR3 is CASSVVAVNYGYPF. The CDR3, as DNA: TGTGCCAGCAGCGTAGTTGCAGTTAACTATGGCTACCCCTTC.

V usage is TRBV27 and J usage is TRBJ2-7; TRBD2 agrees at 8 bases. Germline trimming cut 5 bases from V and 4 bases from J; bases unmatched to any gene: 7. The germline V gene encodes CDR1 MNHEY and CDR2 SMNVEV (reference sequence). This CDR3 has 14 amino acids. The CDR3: CASSLGRGGYEQYF. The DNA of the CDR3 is TGTGCCAGCAGTCTGGGTCGCGGGGGGTACGAGCAGTACTTC.

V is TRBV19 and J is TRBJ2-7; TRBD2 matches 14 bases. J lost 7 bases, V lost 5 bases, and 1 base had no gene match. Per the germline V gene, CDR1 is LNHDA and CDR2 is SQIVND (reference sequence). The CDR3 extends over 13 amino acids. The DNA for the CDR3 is TGTGCCAGTAGTGGGACTAGCGGGGGAGAGCAGTACTTC. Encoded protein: CASSGTSGGEQYF.

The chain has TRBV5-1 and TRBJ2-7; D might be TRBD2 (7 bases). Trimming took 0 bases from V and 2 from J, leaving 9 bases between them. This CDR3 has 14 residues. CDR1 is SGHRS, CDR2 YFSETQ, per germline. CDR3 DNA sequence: TGCGCCAGCAGCTTGGGGGGGGGCACCTACGAGCAGTACTTC. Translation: CASSLGGGTYEQYF.

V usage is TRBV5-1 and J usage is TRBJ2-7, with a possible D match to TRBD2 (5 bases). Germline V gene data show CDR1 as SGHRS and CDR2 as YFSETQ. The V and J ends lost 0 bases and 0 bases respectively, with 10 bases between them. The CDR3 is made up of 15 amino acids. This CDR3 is CASSLDGETSYEQYF. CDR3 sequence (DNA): TGCGCCAGCAGCTTGGATGGGGAGACCTCCTACGAGCAGTACTTC.

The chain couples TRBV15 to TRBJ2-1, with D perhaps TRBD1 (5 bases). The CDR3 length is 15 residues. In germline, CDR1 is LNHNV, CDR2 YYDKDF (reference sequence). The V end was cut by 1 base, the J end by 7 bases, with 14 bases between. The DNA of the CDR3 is TGTGCCACCAGCAGAGGCCCCCCCCACAGGAATGAGCAGTTCTTC. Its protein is CATSRGPPHRNEQFF.

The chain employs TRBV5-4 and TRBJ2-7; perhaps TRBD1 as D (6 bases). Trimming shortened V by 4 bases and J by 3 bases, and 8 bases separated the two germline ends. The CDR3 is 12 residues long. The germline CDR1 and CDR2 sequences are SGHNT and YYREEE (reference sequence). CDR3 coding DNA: TGTGCCAGCAGCGCACAGGGCTACGAGCAGTACTTC. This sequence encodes CASSAQGYEQYF.

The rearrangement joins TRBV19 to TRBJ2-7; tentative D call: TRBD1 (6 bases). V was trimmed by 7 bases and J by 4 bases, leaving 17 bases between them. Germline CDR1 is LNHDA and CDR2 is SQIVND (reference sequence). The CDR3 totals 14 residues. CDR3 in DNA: TGTGCCAGTAAGCCTACAGAGGGGGATTACGAGCAGTACTTC. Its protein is CASKPTEGDYEQYF.

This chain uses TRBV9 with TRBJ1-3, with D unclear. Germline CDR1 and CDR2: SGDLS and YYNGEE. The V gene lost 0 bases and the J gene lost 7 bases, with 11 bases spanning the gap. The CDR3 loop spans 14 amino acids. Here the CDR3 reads CASSVGGPVNTIYF. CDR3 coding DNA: TGTGCCAGCAGCGTAGGAGGCCCAGTGAACACCATATATTTT.

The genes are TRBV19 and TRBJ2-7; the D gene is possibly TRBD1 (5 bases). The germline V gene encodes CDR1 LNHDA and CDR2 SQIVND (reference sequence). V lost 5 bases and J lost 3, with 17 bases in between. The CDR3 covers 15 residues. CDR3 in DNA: TGTGCCAGTAGTTCCACAGGCTGGGCGCACTACGAGCAGTACTTC. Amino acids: CASSSTGWAHYEQYF.

CDR3 nucleotides: TGCGCCAGCAAAGTGTGGGACACCGGCGCTGAAGCTTTCTTT. It yields the protein CASKVWDTGAEAFF. V gene TRBV5-1 combines with J gene TRBJ1-1; possibly TRBD1 for D (6 bases). From germline, CDR1 is SGHRS and CDR2 YFSETQ. Trimming removed 6 bases from V and 6 bases from J, with 18 bases in between. The CDR3 is 14 residues long.

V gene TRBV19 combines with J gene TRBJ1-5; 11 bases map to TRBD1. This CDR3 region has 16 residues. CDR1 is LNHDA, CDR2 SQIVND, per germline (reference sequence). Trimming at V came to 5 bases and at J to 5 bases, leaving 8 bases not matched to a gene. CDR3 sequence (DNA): TGTGCCAGTAGTGGCCCGGGGACAGGGGGTCATCAGCCCCAGCATTTT. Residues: CASSGPGTGGHQPQHF.

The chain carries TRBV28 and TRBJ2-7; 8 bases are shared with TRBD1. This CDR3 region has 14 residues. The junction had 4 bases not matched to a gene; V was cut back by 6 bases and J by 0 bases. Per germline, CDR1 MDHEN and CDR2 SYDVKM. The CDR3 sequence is CASRGDRTSYEQYF. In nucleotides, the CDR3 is TGTGCCAGCAGGGGGGACAGGACCTCCTACGAGCAGTACTTC.

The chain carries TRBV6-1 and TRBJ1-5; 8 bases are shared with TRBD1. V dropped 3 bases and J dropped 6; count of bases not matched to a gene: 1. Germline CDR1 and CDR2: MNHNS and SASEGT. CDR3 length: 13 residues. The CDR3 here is CASSEDRAQPQHF. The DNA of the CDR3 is TGTGCCAGCAGTGAGGACAGGGCTCAGCCCCAGCATTTT.

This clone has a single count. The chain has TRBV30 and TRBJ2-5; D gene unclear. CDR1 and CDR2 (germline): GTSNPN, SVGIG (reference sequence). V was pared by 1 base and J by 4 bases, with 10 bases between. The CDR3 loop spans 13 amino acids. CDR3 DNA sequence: TGTGCCTGGAGTGGGTGGGCCCCAGAGACCCAGTACTTC. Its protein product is CAWSGWAPETQYF.

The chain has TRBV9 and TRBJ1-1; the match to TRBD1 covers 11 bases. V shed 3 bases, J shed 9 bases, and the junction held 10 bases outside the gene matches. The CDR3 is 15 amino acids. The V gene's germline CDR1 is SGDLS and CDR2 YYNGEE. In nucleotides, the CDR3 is TGTGCCAGCAGCGAGCGGACAGGGGGCCTGGGGAAAGCTTTCTTT. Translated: CASSERTGGLGKAFF.

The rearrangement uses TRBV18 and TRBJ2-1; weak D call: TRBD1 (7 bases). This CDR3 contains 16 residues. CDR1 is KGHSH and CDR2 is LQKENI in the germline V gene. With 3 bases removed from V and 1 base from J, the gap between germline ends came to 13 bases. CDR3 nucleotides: TGTGCCAGCTCACCTAGGACAGGAGGGTCCTACAATGAGCAGTTCTTC. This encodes CASSPRTGGSYNEQFF.

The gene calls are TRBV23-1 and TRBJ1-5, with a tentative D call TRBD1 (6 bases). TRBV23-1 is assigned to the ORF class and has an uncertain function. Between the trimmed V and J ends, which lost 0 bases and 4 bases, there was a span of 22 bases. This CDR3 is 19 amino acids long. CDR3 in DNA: TGCGCCAGCAGTCAATCTGGGGGCGCTTCTGTTTGGGGAAATCAGCCCCAGCATTTT. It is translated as CASSQSGGASVWGNQPQHF.

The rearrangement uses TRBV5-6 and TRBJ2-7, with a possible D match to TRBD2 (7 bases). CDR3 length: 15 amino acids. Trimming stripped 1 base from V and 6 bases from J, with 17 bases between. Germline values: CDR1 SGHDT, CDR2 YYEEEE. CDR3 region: CASSLNLGGAVEQYF. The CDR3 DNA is TGTGCCAGCAGCTTGAATTTGGGGGGGGCAGTCGAGCAGTACTTC.

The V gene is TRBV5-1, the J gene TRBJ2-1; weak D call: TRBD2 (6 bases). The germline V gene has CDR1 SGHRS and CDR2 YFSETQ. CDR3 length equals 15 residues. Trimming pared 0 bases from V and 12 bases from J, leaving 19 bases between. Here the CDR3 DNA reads TGCGCCAGCAGCTTGGCCGCGGGAATGGGTGAAGGGCAGTTCTTC. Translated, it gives CASSLAAGMGEGQFF.